These 10 T cell receptor beta chains were sequenced from one sample in a study of shared clonotypes between healthy human individuals. Repertoires were generated with immunoSEQ multiplex PCR, while TCRdb's copy carries only in-frame clones and drops some. The table shows roughly 640,000 clones, with around 74% occurring only once. Input material: memory CD4+ T cells sorted from blood. Noted subset: CD45RA-negative fraction. The source is a woman younger than 45 in good health.

V usage is TRBV30 and J usage is TRBJ2-5, with D perhaps TRBD1 or TRBD2 (5 bases each). V lost 4 bases, J lost 1 base, and 10 bases lay in between. Germline assignment: CDR1 GTSNPN and CDR2 SVGIG (reference sequence). The CDR3 covers 13 residues. Written as DNA, the CDR3 is TGTGCCTGGAAACGTGGGGGCCAAGAGACCCAGTACTTC. Translating it yields CAWKRGGQETQYF.

This clone was seen a handful of times. V usage is TRBV5-5 and J usage is TRBJ2-7; D might be TRBD1 (6 bases). Trimming left V 0 bases short and J 2 bases short, with 15 bases between. CDR1 is SGHKS, CDR2 YYEKEE, per germline (reference sequence). The CDR3 contains 16 residues. The CDR3 protein is CASSLAIGTNTYEQYF. The CDR3 DNA follows: TGTGCCAGCAGCTTGGCCATCGGGACAAATACCTACGAGCAGTACTTC.

V and J are TRBV29-1 and TRBJ2-1; a possible D gene is TRBD1 (6 bases). Per the germline V gene, CDR1 is SQVTM and CDR2 is ANQGSEA. Deletions cut 7 bases from V and 3 bases from J, with 10 bases between. The CDR3 spans 12 residues. The CDR3 protein is CSARTDYNEQFF. The CDR3 DNA is TGCAGCGCACGGACAGACTACAATGAGCAGTTCTTC.

This CDR3 is CASSPTEGDTEAFF. CDR3 DNA: TGTGCCAGCTCTCCGACTGAGGGGGACACTGAAGCTTTCTTT. The chain combines TRBV18 with TRBJ1-1; D perhaps matches TRBD1 (6 bases). Germline lookup yields CDR1 KGHSH and CDR2 LQKENI. Trimming took off 6 bases at V and 3 bases at J, with 14 bases between the two ends. The length of the CDR3 is 14 residues.

The rearrangement uses TRBV13 and TRBJ2-7; TRBD2 matches at 7 bases. This CDR3 spans 14 amino acids. Looked up from germline, CDR1 is PRHDT and CDR2 is FYEKMQ (reference sequence). V dropped 3 bases and J dropped 4; count of bases not matched to a gene: 6. The chain's CDR3 is CASSLGGFGYEQYF. CDR3 coding DNA: TGTGCCAGCAGCTTGGGGGGGTTTGGGTACGAGCAGTACTTC. Combining the CDR3 with reference TRBV13 and TRBJ2-7 gives the whole variable domain AAGVIQSPRHLIKEKRETATLKCYPIPRHDTVYWYQQGPGQDPQFLISFYEKMQSDKGSIPDRFSAQQFSDYHSELNMSSLELGDSALYFCASSLGGFGYEQYFGPGTRLTVT.

This rearrangement joins TRBV11-3 to TRBJ2-3; D unclear. The CDR3 has 17 amino acids. The V end lost 3 bases, the J end lost 6 bases, and 22 bases lay between the germline ends. Germline values: CDR1 SGHNT, CDR2 YENEEA. CDR3 bases: TGTGCCAGCAGCTTTGCCCCTTTAGGGTCTGGTCCCGATACGCAGTATTTT. Its translation: CASSFAPLGSGPDTQYF.

The chain carries TRBV7-6 and TRBJ2-2, with D perhaps given as TRBD1 or TRBD2 (5 bases each). V was trimmed by 2 bases and J by 2 bases, leaving 15 bases between them. This CDR3 is 17 amino acids long. Germline CDR1 reads SGHVS; CDR2 reads FNYEAQ. The CDR3 nucleotides are TGTGCCAGCAGCTTAAGAGGGTTGGGACGTAACACCGGGGAGCTGTTTTTT. This encodes CASSLRGLGRNTGELFF.

This chain links TRBV7-2 with TRBJ2-7; D tentatively reads TRBD1 or TRBD2 (5 bases each). V lost 1 base to trimming and J lost 6 bases, with 16 bases between them. The CDR3 has 15 amino acids. Looked up from germline, CDR1 is SGHTA and CDR2 is FQGNSA. CDR3 in DNA: TGTGCCAGCAGCTTAGTCTTCGGGGCTTCGGGCGAGCAGTACTTC. Residues: CASSLVFGASGEQYF.

The chain links TRBV28 to TRBJ1-3; a weak D match, TRBD1 (5 bases). CDR3 length: 17 amino acids. The germline gives CDR1 MDHEN, CDR2 SYDVKM. Trimming left V 3 bases short and J 0 bases short, with 15 bases between. This chain's CDR3 is CASSFMGGRSSGNTIYF. CDR3 bases: TGTGCCAGCAGTTTCATGGGGGGTCGGAGCTCTGGAAACACCATATATTTT.

The CDR3: CASSQEEGAVDSPLHF. The CDR3, as DNA: TGTGCCAGCAGCCAAGAGGAGGGAGCGGTGGATTCACCCCTCCACTTT. The rearrangement joins TRBV4-2 to TRBJ1-6, with D unclear. Germline loops: CDR1 LGHNA, CDR2 YNFKEQ. The V and J ends lost 0 bases and 8 bases respectively, with 14 bases between them. CDR3 length: 16 amino acids.